The 20 T cell receptor beta chains in this list originate from one sample, sequenced in a study of regulatory T cells in long-lasting Graves disease. CDR3-region Arm-PCR and iRepertoire HTBI primers produced the TCR beta libraries. Via MiXCR, TCRdb re-called the multiplex PCR reads, giving one row per CDR3 protein. In the table there are some 560,000 distinct CDR3 sequences, about 15% of which are singletons. Stated time point: newly diagnosed GD, antithyroid drugs for less than 3 months. RNA isolated from PBMCs was used to make the TCR library. These data are also associated with another study on T cells in Graves' hyperthyroidism and ophthalmopathy.

This specimen was peripheral blood mononuclear cells (PBMCs), taken at new diagnosis, from a patient treated with antithyroid drugs. Receptor source: a woman in her forties or fifties with Graves disease.

This clonotype has ten or more counts. The chain combines TRBV6-1 with TRBJ1-1; 7 bases are a match to TRBD1. CDR3 length: 16 residues. Germline lookup yields CDR1 MNHNS and CDR2 SASEGT. V lost 5 bases, J lost 0 bases, and 9 bases stayed unmatched. The CDR3 spells CASSPSGQTMNTEAFF. CDR3 DNA sequence: TGTGCCAGCAGTCCCTCGGGACAGACGATGAACACTGAAGCTTTCTTT.

Many counts were recorded for this clonotype. The chain carries TRBV6-1 and TRBJ2-7; D is possibly TRBD1 (5 bases). Germline V lookup: CDR1 MNHNS, CDR2 SASEGT. With 7 bases removed from V and 2 bases from J, the gap between germline ends came to 15 bases. The CDR3 totals 14 residues. The CDR3 reads CASTRGHPPYEQYF. CDR3 bases: TGTGCCAGCACTCGAGGACACCCACCCTACGAGCAGTACTTC.

This clonotype was observed a handful of times. The CDR3 spells CASRSGSGELFF. CDR3 nucleotide sequence: TGTGCCAGCAGGTCGGGGTCCGGGGAGCTGTTTTTT. The chain uses TRBV12-3 or TRBV12-4 and TRBJ2-2, with D possibly TRBD2 on 5 matching bases. The CDR3 is made up of 12 amino acids. V was shortened by 6 bases and J by 6 bases, with 8 bases between the two germline ends.

The chain carries TRBV10-3 and TRBJ1-5, with TRBD1 identical over 10 bases. This CDR3 region has 15 residues. Germline assignment: CDR1 ENHRY and CDR2 SYGVKD. J was trimmed by 5 bases and V by 0 bases; bases with no gene match: 1. CDR3: CAISESGTGDQPQHF. CDR3 in DNA: TGTGCCATCAGTGAGTCAGGGACAGGGGATCAGCCCCAGCATTTT.

This clonotype appeared a few times. This may be a read error: a much more frequent sequence differs by one nucleotide. The gene calls are TRBV3-1 and TRBJ2-1, with a weak D call TRBD2 (6 bases). CDR3 length equals 14 residues. In germline, CDR1 is LGHDT, CDR2 YNNKEL (reference sequence). The CDR3 sequence: CASSQIGGYNEQSF. The CDR3, as DNA: TGTGCCAGCAGCCAAATTGGGGGGTACAATGAGCAGTCCTTC.

This clonotype appeared many times. The chain uses TRBV11-2 and TRBJ2-3; D is unclear. CDR1 and CDR2 from the germline V gene are SGHAT and FQNNGV. Deletions cut 3 bases from V and 3 bases from J, with 7 bases between. The CDR3 runs 13 residues. CDR3 DNA sequence: TGTGCCAGCAGCTTGAAGGGAACAGATACGCAGTATTTT. This encodes CASSLKGTDTQYF.

This clonotype has at least ten counts. Here the CDR3 reads CASSLAVPYGYTF. The CDR3 nucleotides are TGTGCCAGCAGCTTGGCAGTTCCCTATGGCTACACCTTC. The V gene is TRBV5-6, the J gene TRBJ1-2; D call uncertain. Between the trimmed V and J ends, which lost 0 bases and 4 bases, there was a span of 7 bases. The length of the CDR3 is 13 residues. CDR1 SGHDT and CDR2 YYEEEE come from the germline V gene.

This clonotype was counted at least ten times. J is TRBJ2-7 and V is TRBV4-1; D call uncertain. The CDR3 runs to 16 residues. V was pared by 1 base and J by 2 bases, with 15 bases between. The germline CDR1 and CDR2 sequences are MGHRA and YSYEKL. DNA of the CDR3: TGCGCCAGCAGCCAAGGGACGGTGGGATTGACCTACGAGCAGTACTTC. Protein sequence: CASSQGTVGLTYEQYF.

At least ten counts were recorded for this clonotype. The chain combines TRBV6-5 with TRBJ2-1; 7 bases line up with TRBD1. Germline V gene data show CDR1 as MNHEY and CDR2 as SVGAGI. This CDR3 comprises 15 residues. Trimming at V came to 6 bases and at J to 0 bases, leaving 5 bases not matched to a gene. The CDR3 loop is CASRYRDSSYNEQFF. DNA for the CDR3: TGTGCCAGCAGATACCGGGACAGCTCCTACAATGAGCAGTTCTTC.

The CDR3 protein is CASRTGIYPGELFF. CDR3 in DNA: TGTGCCAGCAGAACAGGGATCTATCCCGGGGAGCTGTTTTTT. The chain combines TRBV6-1 with TRBJ2-2; D possibly corresponds to TRBD1 (6 bases). Germline-derived CDR1 and CDR2 are MNHNS and SASEGT. The CDR3 spans 14 residues. The V and J ends lost 6 bases and 6 bases respectively, with 14 bases between them.

Notes on this clonotype: With a much larger clone just one base away, this may be a read error. The chain joins TRBV11-3 to TRBJ2-3; D is undetermined. The end of the DNA fits TRBJ2-7 better, so the J call may be wrong. The CDR3 has 16 residues. Germline V CDR1 and CDR2: SGHNT, YENEEA. The CDR3 is CASSLDDTTSSSEQYF. CDR3 bases: TGTGCCAGCAGCTTAGATGACACCACAAGCTCCTCCGAGCAGTACTTC.

This clonotype has ten or more counts. The chain carries TRBV28 and TRBJ1-2; possible D gene TRBD1, 6 bases. V lost 6 bases to trimming and J lost 4 bases, with 18 bases between them. Per germline, CDR1 MDHEN and CDR2 SYDVKM. The CDR3 contains 15 residues. The DNA for the CDR3 is TGTGCCAGCAGCTCTGGAGGGGGAGGCGCCTATGGCTACACCTTC. Encoded protein: CASSSGGGGAYGYTF.

This clonotype was counted many times. The genes are TRBV6-1 and TRBJ1-5; D call uncertain. The germline V gene encodes CDR1 MNHNS and CDR2 SASEGT. With 6 bases removed from V and 6 bases from J, the gap between germline ends came to 15 bases. The CDR3 is 14 residues long. CDR3 DNA: TGTGCCAGCAGACCCGGTGGAAGAAGTCAGCCCCAGCATTTT. Translated, it gives CASRPGGRSQPQHF.

This clonotype came up a few times. V and J are TRBV18 and TRBJ1-4, with 8 bases matching TRBD1. The junction had 11 bases not matched to a gene; V was cut back by 2 bases and J by 0 bases. The CDR3 has 19 amino acids. CDR1 is KGHSH and CDR2 is LQKENI in the germline V gene. CDR3 sequence reads: CASSPIVAGQAATNEKLFF. CDR3 in DNA: TGTGCCAGCTCACCAATAGTAGCGGGACAGGCAGCAACTAATGAAAAACTGTTTTTT.

This clonotype was found many times. This chain links TRBV27 with TRBJ2-5; 12 positions agree with TRBD2. Losses at the gene ends were 4 bases for V and 5 bases for J; bases not matched to a gene: 11. The V gene's germline CDR1 is MNHEY and CDR2 SMNVEV (reference sequence). The CDR3 runs 17 residues. CDR3 loop: CASSSRLAGAKRETQYF. In DNA form, the CDR3 reads TGTGCCAGCAGTTCCCGACTAGCGGGGGCCAAAAGGGAGACCCAGTACTTC.

CDR3 bases: TGTGCCAGTAGTCCCCAGTGGCGCGGCACCGGGGAGCTGTTTTTT. This codes for CASSPQWRGTGELFF. The genes are TRBV19 and TRBJ2-2; the D is unclear. Per the germline V gene, CDR1 is LNHDA and CDR2 is SQIVND (reference sequence). The CDR3 loop spans 15 amino acids. The V end lost 5 bases, the J end lost 4 bases, and 14 bases lay between the germline ends.

The rearrangement uses TRBV19 and TRBJ1-6; no firm D call. This CDR3 has 14 residues. V was clipped by 5 bases and J by 7 bases, with 12 bases between them. Germline CDR1 and CDR2: LNHDA and SQIVND (reference sequence). The CDR3 DNA reads TGTGCCAGTAGTGTTGGGGTGTCCAATTCACCCCTCCACTTT. This gives the protein CASSVGVSNSPLHF.

This clonotype turned up a few times. The chain carries TRBV6-2 or TRBV6-3 and TRBJ2-7; 8 nucleotides line up with TRBD1. Germline V lookup: CDR1 MNHEY, CDR2 SVGEGT. V lost 6 bases and J lost 2; bases outside the gene matches: 9. The CDR3 contains 15 residues. Here the CDR3 DNA reads TGTGCCAGCAGAATCCGGGGGACAGGAACCTACGAGCAGTACTTC. Encoded protein: CASRIRGTGTYEQYF.

Many counts were recorded for this clonotype. This rearrangement joins TRBV3-1 to TRBJ1-1; D gene ambiguous. Trimming shortened V by 5 bases and J by 7 bases, and 8 bases separated the two germline ends. This CDR3 is built from 11 residues. Germline loops: CDR1 LGHDT, CDR2 YNNKEL (reference sequence). The CDR3 loop reads CASSSRVEAFF. The CDR3 DNA is TGTGCCAGCAGCTCCCGGGTTGAAGCTTTCTTT.

The chain recombines TRBV5-1 with TRBJ2-5; weak D call: TRBD1 (6 bases). The CDR3 extends over 20 amino acids. CDR1 is SGHRS and CDR2 is YFSETQ in the germline V gene. V lost 6 bases to trimming and J lost 2 bases, with 32 bases between them. The chain's CDR3 is CASNSPRLPARGYLQETQYF. CDR3 bases: TGCGCCAGCAACTCACCCCGACTCCCCGCCAGGGGATACCTGCAAGAGACCCAGTACTTC.